The present entry profiles one T cell receptor (beta chain) with its context. As yet, its antigen is unknown. The sample comes from a study of cytomegalovirus exposure and HLA in healthy donors. Though nominally healthy at sampling, donors likely had unrecorded immune exposures. This CDR3 has 14 residues. The germline V and J ends were trimmed by 8 bases and 1 base, with 12 bases remaining between them. Germline loops: CDR1 MNHEY, CDR2 SMNVEV (reference sequence). PCR was performed using 60 Vbeta and 13 Jbeta primers. Produced via immunoSEQ multiplex PCR; TCRdb's table is partial and in-frame only. The data hold some 110,000 clones, with around 60% observed a single time. The study's findings and limits: Beyond CMV serostatus, there was no information to go on about immune exposure. Common viral pathogens were later found to be apparently linked to several of the most significant clusters. Earlier analysis looked at TCR beta V segments, and most were productive about 87% or about 30% of the time.

The clonotype was recovered from a woman between 40 and 55 years old in good health and CMV-seropositive. This chain joins TRBV27 and TRBJ2-1, with D tentatively TRBD1 (5 bases). Material: PBMCs. The CDR3 DNA is TGTGCCAGCGGACATGGGTTTTCCTACAATGAGCAGTTCTTC. It encodes CASGHGFSYNEQFF.